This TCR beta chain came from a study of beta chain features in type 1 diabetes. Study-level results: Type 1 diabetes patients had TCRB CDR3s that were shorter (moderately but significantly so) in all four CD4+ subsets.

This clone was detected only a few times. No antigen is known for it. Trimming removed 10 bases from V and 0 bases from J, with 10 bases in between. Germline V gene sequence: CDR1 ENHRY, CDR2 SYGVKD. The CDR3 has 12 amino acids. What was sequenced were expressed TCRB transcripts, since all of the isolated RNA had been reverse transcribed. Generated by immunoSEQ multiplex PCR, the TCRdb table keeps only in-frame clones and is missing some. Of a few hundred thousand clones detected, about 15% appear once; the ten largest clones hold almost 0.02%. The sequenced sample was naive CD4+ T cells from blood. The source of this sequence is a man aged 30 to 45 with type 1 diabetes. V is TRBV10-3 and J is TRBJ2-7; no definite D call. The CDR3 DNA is TGTGCCACCCGATCGAGCTCCTACGAGCAGTACTTC. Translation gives CATRSSSYEQYF.